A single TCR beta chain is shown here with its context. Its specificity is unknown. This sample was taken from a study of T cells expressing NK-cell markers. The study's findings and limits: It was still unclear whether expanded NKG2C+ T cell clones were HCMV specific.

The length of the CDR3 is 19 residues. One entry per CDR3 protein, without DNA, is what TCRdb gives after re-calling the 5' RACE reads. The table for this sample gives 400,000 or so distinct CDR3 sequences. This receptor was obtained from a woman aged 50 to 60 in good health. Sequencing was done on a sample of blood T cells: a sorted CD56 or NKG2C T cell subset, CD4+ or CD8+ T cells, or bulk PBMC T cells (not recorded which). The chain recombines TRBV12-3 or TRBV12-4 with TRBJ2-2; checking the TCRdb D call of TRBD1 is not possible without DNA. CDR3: CASSSSRWGGADTTGELFF.